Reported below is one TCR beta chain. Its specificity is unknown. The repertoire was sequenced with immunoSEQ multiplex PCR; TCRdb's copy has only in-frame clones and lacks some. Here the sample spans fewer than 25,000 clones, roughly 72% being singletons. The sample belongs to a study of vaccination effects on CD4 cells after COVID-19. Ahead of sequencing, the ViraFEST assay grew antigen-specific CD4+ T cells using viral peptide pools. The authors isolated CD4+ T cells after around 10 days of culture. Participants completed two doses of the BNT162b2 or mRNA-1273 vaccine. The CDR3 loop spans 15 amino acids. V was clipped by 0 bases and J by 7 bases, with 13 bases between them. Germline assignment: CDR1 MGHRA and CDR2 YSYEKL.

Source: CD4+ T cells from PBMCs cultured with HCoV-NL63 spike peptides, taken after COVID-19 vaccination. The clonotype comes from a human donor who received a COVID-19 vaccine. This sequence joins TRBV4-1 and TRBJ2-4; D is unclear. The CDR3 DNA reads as TGCGCCAGCAGCCAAGATGGCAGAGTGGCGAACATTCAGTACTTC. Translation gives CASSQDGRVANIQYF.